The clone carrying this TCR beta chain was detected once. The antigen is not known. The entry originates in a study of T cells in Graves' hyperthyroidism and ophthalmopathy. Amplified TCR beta CDR3 regions came from RNA transcripts. Carried out on the TCR CDR3, a first-round RT-PCR used the HTBI primer set. TCRdb itself ran the multiplex PCR reads through MiXCR, one entry per CDR3 protein. The data show around 620,000 distinct CDR3 sequences, about half seen once. CDR1 is SQVTM, CDR2 ANQGSEA, per germline. Trimming shortened V by 1 base and J by 2 bases, and 9 bases separated the two germline ends. This CDR3 has 15 residues. Study-wide results and caveats: Clonotypes that were expanded in thyroid above 0.001 mostly appeared in blood too.

The chain links TRBV29-1 to TRBJ2-6; D unclear. The specimen sequenced was peripheral blood or thyroid tissue (not recorded which). The sequence was obtained from an adult woman with Graves' disease, either hyperthyroidism or ophthalmopathy (not recorded which). The CDR3 DNA reads as TGCAGCGTTGAAGCTTATGGGGCTGGGGCCAACGTCCTGACTTTC. It yields the protein CSVEAYGAGANVLTF.